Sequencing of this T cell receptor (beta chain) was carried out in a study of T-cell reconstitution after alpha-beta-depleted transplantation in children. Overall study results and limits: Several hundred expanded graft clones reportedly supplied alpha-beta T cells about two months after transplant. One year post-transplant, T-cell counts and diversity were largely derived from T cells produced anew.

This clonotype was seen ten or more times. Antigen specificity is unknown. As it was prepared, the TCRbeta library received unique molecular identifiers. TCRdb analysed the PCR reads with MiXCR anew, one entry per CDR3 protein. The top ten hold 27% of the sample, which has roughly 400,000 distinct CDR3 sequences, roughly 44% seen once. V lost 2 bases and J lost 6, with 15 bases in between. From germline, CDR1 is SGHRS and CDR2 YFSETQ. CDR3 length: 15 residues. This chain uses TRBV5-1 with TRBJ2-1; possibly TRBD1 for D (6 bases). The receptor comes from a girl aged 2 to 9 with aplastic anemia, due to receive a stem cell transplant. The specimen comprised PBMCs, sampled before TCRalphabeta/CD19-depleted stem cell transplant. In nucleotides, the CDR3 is TGCGCCAGCAGCTTCCGGGACCCAGGGGCCAATGAGCAGTTCTTC. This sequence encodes CASSFRDPGANEQFF.